The 32 T cell receptor beta chains given below trace back to one sample, sequenced in a study of cytomegalovirus exposure and HLA in healthy donors. Vbeta (60) and Jbeta (13) primers were used in the PCR. The protocol was immunoSEQ multiplex PCR, while the TCRdb copy is restricted to in-frame clones and leaves out a portion. The specimen's table records about 79,000 clones. The specimen was PBMCs. The receptors were sampled from a man aged 25 to 40 in good health and CMV-seronegative.

This chain connects TRBV6-4 to TRBJ2-3, with TRBD2 matching 7 bases. The germline V gene encodes CDR1 MRHNA and CDR2 SNTAGT. The CDR3 contains 15 residues. V trimming: 3 bases; J trimming: 0 bases; junction bases outside the gene matches: 3. CDR3 nucleotides: TGTGCCAGCAGTGAGGCTAGCGGTAGCACAGATACGCAGTATTTT. This codes for CASSEASGSTDTQYF.

The chain uses TRBV4-3 and TRBJ2-1; 7 bases are shared with TRBD2. CDR1 is LGHNA and CDR2 is YSLEER in the germline V gene. CDR3 length: 14 amino acids. Unmatched junction bases numbered 5, after V lost 4 bases and J lost 5 bases. CDR3 sequence reads: CASSRSLADNEQFF. In DNA, the CDR3 is TGCGCCAGCAGCCGCTCGCTAGCGGACAATGAGCAGTTCTTC.

The chain carries TRBV5-4 and TRBJ2-6; weak D call: TRBD1 (6 bases). V was pared by 4 bases and J by 1 base, with 9 bases between. Germline CDR1 reads SGHNT; CDR2 reads YYREEE (reference sequence). CDR3 length: 15 amino acids. The CDR3 DNA is TGTGCCAGCAGCCAAGACAGGTCTGGGGCCAACGTCCTGACTTTC. As protein: CASSQDRSGANVLTF.

The chain recombines TRBV4-2 with TRBJ2-7, with TRBD1 identical over 7 bases. The CDR3 contains 15 residues. Trimming removed 4 bases from V and 2 bases from J; junction bases left unmatched: 8. Germline V gene sequence: CDR1 LGHNA, CDR2 YNFKEQ. The DNA for the CDR3 is TGTGCCAGCAGCCGGGGGAGAGGGGGCGCCTACGAGCAGTACTTC. This codes for CASSRGRGGAYEQYF.

The J gene is TRBJ1-2, the V gene TRBV10-3; TRBD1 matches at 7 bases. This CDR3 region has 14 residues. CDR1 and CDR2 (germline): ENHRY, SYGVKD. V shed 4 bases, J shed 4 bases, and the junction held 6 bases outside the gene matches. CDR3 sequence: CAISGGRGFYGYTF. The CDR3 DNA reads TGTGCCATCAGTGGTGGCAGGGGGTTCTATGGCTACACCTTC.

The V and J genes are TRBV11-2 and TRBJ2-7; 9 nucleotides agree with TRBD2. V dropped 0 bases and J dropped 5; count of bases not matched to a gene: 5. The germline V gene has CDR1 SGHAT and CDR2 FQNNGV. The CDR3 contains 15 residues. In DNA form, the CDR3 reads TGTGCCAGCAGCTTAGATGGCGGGAGGGAAAACGAGCAGTACTTC. Residues: CASSLDGGRENEQYF.

The chain uses TRBV18 and TRBJ2-7; no firm D call. The CDR3 has 14 amino acids. Germline CDR1 KGHSH, CDR2 LQKENI. V was pared by 1 base and J by 2 bases, with 9 bases between. This CDR3 reads CASSPRRTAYEQYF. The CDR3 nucleotides read TGTGCCAGCTCACCACGGCGTACAGCCTACGAGCAGTACTTC.

V gene TRBV11-3 combines with J gene TRBJ2-1, with 9 nucleotides matching TRBD2. Trimming at V came to 3 bases and at J to 6 bases, leaving 3 bases not matched to a gene. The CDR3 has 14 residues. Germline assignment: CDR1 SGHNT and CDR2 YENEEA. The DNA of the CDR3 is TGTGCCAGCAGCTTTGAGGGACTAGCCAATGAGCAGTTCTTC. It codes for CASSFEGLANEQFF.

The chain joins TRBV4-1 to TRBJ2-4, with D possibly TRBD2 on 5 matching bases. The V gene lost 1 base and the J gene lost 1 base, with 17 bases spanning the gap. In germline, CDR1 is MGHRA, CDR2 YSYEKL. CDR3 length: 18 amino acids. The CDR3 DNA reads as TGCGCCAGCAGCCAAGTATATTCGGGGAACACGGCCAAAAACATTCAGTACTTC. It yields the protein CASSQVYSGNTAKNIQYF.

The gene calls are TRBV28 and TRBJ2-7, with TRBD1 as a possible D gene (5 bases). The CDR3 covers 13 residues. Germline CDR1 reads MDHEN; CDR2 reads SYDVKM. Trimming cost V 5 bases and J 3 bases, with 11 bases left between them. The CDR3 here is CASSPGQGYEQYF. In nucleotides, the CDR3 is TGTGCCAGCAGTCCTGGCCAGGGCTACGAGCAGTACTTC. Looking up the rest from reference TRBV28 and TRBJ2-7 gives the full variable domain: DVKVTQSSRYLVKRTGEKVFLECVQDMDHENMFWYRQDPGLGLRLIYFSYDVKMKEKGDIPEGYSVSREKKERFSLILESASTNQTSMYLCASSPGQGYEQYFGPGTRLTVT.

J is TRBJ1-2 and V is TRBV30; D is uncertain. Trimming took 5 bases from V and 4 from J, leaving 14 bases between them. CDR1 is GTSNPN and CDR2 is SVGIG in the germline V gene (reference sequence). The length of the CDR3 is 13 residues. The CDR3 DNA is TGTGCCTGGGAAATACAAGTTTCCTATGGCTACACCTTC. Its translation: CAWEIQVSYGYTF. The variable domain in full, with the rest retrieved from reference TRBV30 and TRBJ1-2, is SQTIHQWPATLVQPVGSPLSLECTVEGTSNPNLYWYRQAAGRGLQLLFYSVGIGQISSEVPQNLSASRPQDRQFILSSKKLLLSDSGFYLCAWEIQVSYGYTFGSGTRLTVV.

DNA for the CDR3: TGTGCCAGCTCCCCGGGACAGCGCGATGAGCAGTTCTTC. Protein sequence: CASSPGQRDEQFF. The gene calls are TRBV18 and TRBJ2-1; 7 bases match TRBD1. This CDR3 region has 13 residues. Per germline, CDR1 KGHSH and CDR2 LQKENI. J was trimmed by 8 bases and V by 6 bases; bases with no gene match: 7.

The chain combines TRBV27 with TRBJ1-1, with D perhaps TRBD1 (5 bases). The CDR3 contains 15 residues. V gave up 3 bases and J gave up 5 bases, with 16 bases separating them. Germline loops: CDR1 MNHEY, CDR2 SMNVEV (reference sequence). This CDR3 is CASSFYLRVETEAFF. The CDR3, as DNA: TGTGCCAGCAGTTTCTACCTCAGGGTGGAGACTGAAGCTTTCTTT.

The CDR3, as DNA: TGTGCCAGCAGTTATAAGCAGGAGGGTTTTGGCTACACCTTC. It translates to CASSYKQEGFGYTF. The J gene is TRBJ1-2, the V gene TRBV27; no clear D. The ends were cut back, 4 bases at V and 7 bases at J, with 16 bases in the middle. This CDR3 spans 14 amino acids. The germline V gene encodes CDR1 MNHEY and CDR2 SMNVEV (reference sequence).

The CDR3: CASSAGVGTSDGYTF. In DNA, the CDR3 is TGTGCCAGCAGTGCGGGGGTGGGGACATCAGATGGCTACACCTTC. The rearrangement joins TRBV6-5 to TRBJ1-2, with TRBD1 as a possible D gene (6 bases). With 5 bases removed from V and 6 bases from J, the gap between germline ends came to 19 bases. Germline CDR1 and CDR2: MNHEY and SVGAGI. CDR3 size: 15 residues.

The V gene is TRBV19, the J gene TRBJ2-7, with D maybe TRBD1 (5 bases). The germline V gene has CDR1 LNHDA and CDR2 SQIVND (reference sequence). CDR3 length: 14 amino acids. V was pared by 3 bases and J by 5 bases, with 14 bases between. The CDR3 sequence is CASSILGEGNEQYF. The CDR3 coding sequence is TGTGCCAGTAGTATCCTAGGGGAAGGGAACGAGCAGTACTTC.

This chain links TRBV2 with TRBJ2-5, with 11 positions matching TRBD1. The CDR3 extends over 14 amino acids. CDR1 SNHLY and CDR2 FYNNEI come from the germline V gene. Trimming took 7 bases from V and 4 from J; bases not matched to a gene: 5. This chain's CDR3 is CASTLDRGLETQYF. CDR3 bases: TGTGCCAGCACCCTGGACAGGGGGCTAGAGACCCAGTACTTC.

V usage is TRBV5-6 and J usage is TRBJ2-3, with 7 positions matching TRBD1. With 3 bases clipped from V and 4 bases from J, the junction kept 8 bases outside the gene matches. Germline-derived CDR1 and CDR2 are SGHDT and YYEEEE. This CDR3 is built from 15 residues. The CDR3 coding sequence is TGTGCCAGCAGCTCTGTGGGGGACAGTTCAGATACGCAGTATTTT. Residues: CASSSVGDSSDTQYF.

The chain links TRBV4-1 to TRBJ2-1; possible D gene TRBD2, 5 bases. CDR3 size: 19 residues. Trimming cost V 4 bases and J 3 bases, with 25 bases left between them. CDR1 is MGHRA, CDR2 YSYEKL, per germline. The CDR3 here is CASSRVFSTAEGSYNEQFF. The CDR3 DNA is TGCGCCAGCAGCCGCGTTTTCTCGACGGCAGAGGGAAGCTACAATGAGCAGTTCTTC.

This sequence joins TRBV5-1 and TRBJ2-5; a weak D match, TRBD1 (5 bases). With 0 bases removed from V and 4 bases from J, the gap between germline ends came to 7 bases. This CDR3 region has 13 residues. CDR1 is SGHRS and CDR2 is YFSETQ in the germline V gene. For the CDR3, the DNA is TGCGCCAGCAGCTTGGCAGGGCGAGAGACCCAGTACTTC. The encoded protein is CASSLAGRETQYF.

V usage is TRBV28 and J usage is TRBJ1-1, with D uncertain. The CDR3 totals 12 residues. CDR1 and CDR2 from the germline V gene are MDHEN and SYDVKM. V lost 6 bases and J 3 bases, leaving 8 bases between the germline ends. Written as DNA, the CDR3 is TGTGCCAGCAGAGAGGGCTACACTGAAGCTTTCTTT. Translating gives CASREGYTEAFF.

The genes are TRBV6-1 and TRBJ2-5, with 7 bases lining up with TRBD2. The J segment lost 2 bases and the V segment lost 6 bases, leaving 3 bases of the junction unmatched. The CDR3 is 13 residues long. Germline lookup yields CDR1 MNHNS and CDR2 SASEGT. The CDR3 loop is CASRGTIQETQYF. The CDR3 region has the DNA TGTGCCAGCAGGGGGACTATTCAAGAGACCCAGTACTTC.

V gene TRBV5-4 combines with J gene TRBJ2-5, with 9 nucleotides matching TRBD1. CDR3 size: 15 residues. The germline gives CDR1 SGHNT, CDR2 YYREEE (reference sequence). Trimming at V came to 4 bases and at J to 1 base, leaving 5 bases not matched to a gene. The CDR3 bases are TGTGCCAGCAGCCCCAGGACAGGGGTCCAAGAGACCCAGTACTTC. It specifies CASSPRTGVQETQYF. The complete variable domain, with remaining parts taken from reference TRBV5-4 and TRBJ2-5, reads ETGVTQSPTHLIKTRGQQVTLRCSSQSGHNTVSWYQQALGQGPQFIFQYYREEENGRGNFPPRFSGLQFPNYSSELNVNALELDDSALYLCASSPRTGVQETQYFGPGTRLLVL.

The rearrangement uses TRBV6-4 and TRBJ1-1; D not certain. Germline V gene data show CDR1 as MRHNA and CDR2 as SNTAGT. The CDR3 is 13 amino acids. Trimming shortened V by 2 bases and J by 4 bases, and 8 bases separated the two germline ends. The CDR3 spells CASSDSPGTEAFF. CDR3 DNA: TGTGCCAGCAGTGACAGTCCGGGCACTGAAGCTTTCTTT.

The chain couples TRBV5-6 to TRBJ2-7; 13 bases are shared with TRBD2. This CDR3 is 15 amino acids long. V was pared by 4 bases and J by 6 bases, with 7 bases of the junction left unmatched. Per germline, CDR1 SGHDT and CDR2 YYEEEE. CDR3 loop: CASSRGTSGIGEQYF. The DNA for the CDR3 is TGTGCCAGCAGCAGGGGGACTAGCGGGATAGGCGAGCAGTACTTC.

The chain couples TRBV4-1 to TRBJ2-7; 7 bases line up with TRBD2. The trim removed 0 bases at V and 0 bases at J, leaving 2 bases unmatched. The CDR3 length is 15 residues. Germline-derived CDR1 and CDR2 are MGHRA and YSYEKL. CDR3 residues: CASSQDWEGSYEQYF. CDR3 nucleotide sequence: TGCGCCAGCAGCCAAGATTGGGAGGGCTCCTACGAGCAGTACTTC.

The J gene is TRBJ2-7, the V gene TRBV10-3, with 7 bases that match TRBD2. Germline V CDR1 and CDR2: ENHRY, SYGVKD. The CDR3 runs to 14 residues. The J segment lost 2 bases and the V segment lost 8 bases, leaving 9 bases of the junction unmatched. Here the CDR3 reads CAIGTGTTAYEQYF. DNA of the CDR3: TGTGCCATCGGCACCGGGACTACAGCCTACGAGCAGTACTTC.

The chain combines TRBV7-2 with TRBJ1-2, with D perhaps matching TRBD1 (5 bases). Trimming left V 3 bases short and J 0 bases short, with 11 bases between. This CDR3 has 15 residues. Germline loops: CDR1 SGHTA, CDR2 FQGNSA. This CDR3 is CASSFRVVSNYGYTF. The CDR3 region has the DNA TGTGCCAGCAGCTTCAGGGTCGTCTCTAACTATGGCTACACCTTC.

V and J are TRBV28 and TRBJ1-2; D remains unclear. The germline V gene encodes CDR1 MDHEN and CDR2 SYDVKM. The V and J ends lost 2 bases and 8 bases respectively, with 12 bases between them. The CDR3 has 13 amino acids. This CDR3 reads CASSLAGVGGYTF. CDR3 DNA: TGTGCCAGCAGTTTAGCCGGGGTGGGGGGCTACACCTTC.

V is TRBV7-9 and J is TRBJ1-6; 7 bases map to TRBD1. The CDR3 totals 15 residues. Trimming removed 4 bases from V and 10 bases from J; junction bases left unmatched: 10. Germline-derived CDR1 and CDR2 are SEHNR and FQNEAQ (reference sequence). CDR3 amino acids: CASSSSTGSRSPLHF. The CDR3 DNA follows: TGTGCCAGCAGCTCGTCGACAGGGTCGAGATCACCCCTCCACTTT.

The J gene is TRBJ2-5, the V gene TRBV7-3, with TRBD2 matching 13 bases. This CDR3 is built from 16 residues. The trim removed 1 base at V and 3 bases at J, leaving 2 bases unmatched. CDR1 is SGHTA, CDR2 FQGTGA, per germline. CDR3: CASSLIGLAGEETQYF. Here the CDR3 DNA reads TGTGCCAGCAGCTTAATTGGACTAGCGGGAGAAGAGACCCAGTACTTC.

The chain is built from TRBV15 and TRBJ1-2; D perhaps matches TRBD1 (5 bases). The CDR3 consists of 14 residues. Trimming shortened V by 0 bases and J by 8 bases, and 13 bases separated the two germline ends. Germline CDR1 is LNHNV and CDR2 is YYDKDF (reference sequence). The DNA of the CDR3 is TGTGCCACCAGCAGAGATCTCATGAAGGGGGGCTACACCTTC. Translation gives CATSRDLMKGGYTF.